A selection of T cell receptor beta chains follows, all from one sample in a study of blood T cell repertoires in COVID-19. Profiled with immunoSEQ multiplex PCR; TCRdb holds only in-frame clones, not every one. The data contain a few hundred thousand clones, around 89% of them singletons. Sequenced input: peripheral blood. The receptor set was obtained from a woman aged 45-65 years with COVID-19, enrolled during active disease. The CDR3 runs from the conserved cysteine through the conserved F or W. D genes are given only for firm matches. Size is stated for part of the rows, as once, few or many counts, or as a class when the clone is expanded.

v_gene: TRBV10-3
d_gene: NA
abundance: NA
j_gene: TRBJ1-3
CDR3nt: TGTGCCATCAGTGAGTTGGACTACTCTGGAAACACCATATATTTT
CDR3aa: CAISELDYSGNTIYF

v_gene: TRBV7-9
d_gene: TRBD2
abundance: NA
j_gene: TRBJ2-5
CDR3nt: TGTGCCAGCAGCCCACGGACTAGCGGGAGCTTCGGAGAGACCCAGTACTTC
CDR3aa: CASSPRTSGSFGETQYF

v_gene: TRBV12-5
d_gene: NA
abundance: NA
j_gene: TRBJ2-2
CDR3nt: TGTGCTAGTGGTCCTCCGGTCGGGGAGCTGTTTTTT
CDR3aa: CASGPPVGELFF

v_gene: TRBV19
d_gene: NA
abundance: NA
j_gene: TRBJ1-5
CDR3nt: TGTGCCAGTACCCCAGGGAGGGGGAGGGCTAATCAGCCCCAGCATTTT
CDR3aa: CASTPGRGRANQPQHF

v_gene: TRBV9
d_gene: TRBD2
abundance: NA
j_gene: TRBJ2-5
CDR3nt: TGTGCCAGCAGCCCAGGGACTAGCGGGAGTTCAGTCAGGCGTCGCCAAGAGACCCAGTACTTC
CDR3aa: CASSPGTSGSSVRRRQETQYF

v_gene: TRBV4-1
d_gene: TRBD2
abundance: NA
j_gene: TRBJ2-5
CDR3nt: TGCGCCAGCAGTAGCCTAGCGGGACAAGAGACCCAGTACTTC
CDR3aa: CASSSLAGQETQYF

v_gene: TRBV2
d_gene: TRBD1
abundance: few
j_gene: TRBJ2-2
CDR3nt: TGTGCCAGCTTGCCTAGGGGACAGAAGAACACCGGGGAGCTGTTTTTT
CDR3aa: CASLPRGQKNTGELFF

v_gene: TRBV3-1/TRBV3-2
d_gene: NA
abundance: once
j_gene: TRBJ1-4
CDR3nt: TGTGCCAGCAGCCACAAAGTGCGTGGGGGGGAAAAACTGTTTTTT
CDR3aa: CASSHKVRGGEKLFF

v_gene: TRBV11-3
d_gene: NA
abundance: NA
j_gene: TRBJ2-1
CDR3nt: TGTGCCAGCAGCTGGGGCAGTTCGGACTACAATGAGCAGTTCTTC
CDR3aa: CASSWGSSDYNEQFF

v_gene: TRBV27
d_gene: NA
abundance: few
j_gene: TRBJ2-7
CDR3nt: TGTGCCAGCAGTTTACAGGGCCTCTCCTACGAGCAGTACTTC
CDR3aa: CASSLQGLSYEQYF

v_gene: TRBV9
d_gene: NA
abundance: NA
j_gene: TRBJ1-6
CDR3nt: TGTGCCAGCAGTGAGGAGTCCTTTGCAAATTCACCCCTCCACTTT
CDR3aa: CASSEESFANSPLHF

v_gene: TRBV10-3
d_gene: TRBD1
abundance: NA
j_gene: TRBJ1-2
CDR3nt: TGTGCCATCAGTGAGGCACTGGACAGGGGGCCGTCTACCTTC
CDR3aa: CAISEALDRGPSTF

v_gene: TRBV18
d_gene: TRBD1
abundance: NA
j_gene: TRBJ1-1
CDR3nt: TGTGCCAGCTCCAATTACGGGACAGATGAAGCTTTCTTT
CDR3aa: CASSNYGTDEAFF

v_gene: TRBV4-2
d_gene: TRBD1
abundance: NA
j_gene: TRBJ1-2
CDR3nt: TGTGCCAGCAGCCAGGGACAGGGCGGGAACTATGGCTACACCTTC
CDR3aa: CASSQGQGGNYGYTF

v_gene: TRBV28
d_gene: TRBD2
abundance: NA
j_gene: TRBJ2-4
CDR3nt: TGTGCCAGCTCACTAGCGGGAGGTTCGAAAAACATTCAGTACTTC
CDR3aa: CASSLAGGSKNIQYF

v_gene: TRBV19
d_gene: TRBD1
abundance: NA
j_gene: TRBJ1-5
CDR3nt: TGTGCCAGTAGTATAGCGGGGACAGGGAGTAATCAGCCCCAGCATTTT
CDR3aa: CASSIAGTGSNQPQHF

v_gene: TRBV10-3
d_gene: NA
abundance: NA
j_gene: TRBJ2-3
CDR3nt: TGTGCCATCAGTGAGTCGGTCAGTGCAGATACGCAGTATTTT
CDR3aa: CAISESVSADTQYF

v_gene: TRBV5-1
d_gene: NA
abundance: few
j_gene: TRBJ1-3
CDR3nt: TGCGCCAGCAGCTCCGGACATACCTCTGGAAACACCATATATTTT
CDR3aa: CASSSGHTSGNTIYF

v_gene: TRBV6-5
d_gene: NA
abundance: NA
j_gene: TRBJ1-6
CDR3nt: TGTGCCAGCAGTTATCAGGGACTCTATAATTCACCCCTCCACTTT
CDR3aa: CASSYQGLYNSPLHF

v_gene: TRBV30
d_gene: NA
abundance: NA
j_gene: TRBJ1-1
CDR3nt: TGTGCCTGGAATCCAGGATACACTGAAGCTTTCTTT
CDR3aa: CAWNPGYTEAFF

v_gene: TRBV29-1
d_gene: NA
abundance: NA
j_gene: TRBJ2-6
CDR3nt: TGCAGCGTTGGGGCCTCTGGGGCCAACGTCCTGACTTTC
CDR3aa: CSVGASGANVLTF

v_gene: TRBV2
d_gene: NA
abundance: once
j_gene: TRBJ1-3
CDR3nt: TGTGCCAGCAGTGGCAGGGGCCAGTCGGGGGGAAACACCATATATTTT
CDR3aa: CASSGRGQSGGNTIYF